The T cell receptor (beta chain) under discussion was sequenced for a study of T cell responses to AZD1222 COVID-19 vaccine. Study-wide points: Donors in the cohort were predominantly white British and more often female, and clonal diversity was possibly underestimated.

Produced via immunoSEQ multiplex PCR; TCRdb's table is partial and in-frame only. Counted here are some 140,000 clones, 93% occurring once; the ten biggest clones make up more than 2.5%. As to this clone: What it binds is not known.

Trimming left V 3 bases short and J 5 bases short, with 12 bases between. Germline lookup yields CDR1 MGHDK and CDR2 SYGVNS. The CDR3 sequence is 14 residues long. The TCR originated in an adult in good health. The specimen was peripheral blood, collected on day 0 of AZD1222 vaccination. V gene TRBV25-1 combines with J gene TRBJ2-3, with a tentative D call TRBD2 (5 bases). The CDR3 nucleotides are TGTGCCAGCAGTGATTTCGGGAAGTTAGATACGCAGTATTTT. Protein sequence: CASSDFGKLDTQYF.